These T cell receptor beta chains were read from a single sample in a study of early T cells in non-severe SARS-CoV-2 infection. TCRdb reprocessed the 5' RACE reads with MiXCR, giving one entry per CDR3 protein. This sample yields just under 90,000 distinct CDR3 sequences, of which approximately 15% are seen a single time; over 6.5% belongs to the top ten. Sample: whole blood. These receptors originate from an adult who was a healthcare worker with PCR-confirmed SARS-CoV-2 infection or an uninfected control (not recorded which). CDR3s include the opening cysteine and the closing phenylalanine or tryptophan. D genes are given only for firm matches. Size values are once, few and many counts, or a class for expanded clones, and some rows have none.

clone_size | j_call | d_call | v_call | cdr3_nt | cdr3_aa
few | TRBJ2-1 | - | TRBV6-5 | TGTGCCAGCAGTTACTCAGCTAGTGCGGGTAATGAGCAGTTCTTC | CASSYSASAGNEQFF
- | TRBJ2-1 | - | TRBV2 | TGTGCCAGCACCCTAGGACGGCGCTCCTACAATGAGCAGTTCTTC | CASTLGRRSYNEQFF
few | TRBJ2-5 | TRBD2 | TRBV5-6 | TGTGCCAGCAGAGGGGGACTAGCGGCCCCGCAGACCCAGTACTTC | CASRGGLAAPQTQYF
many | TRBJ2-7 | - | TRBV19 | TGTGCCAGTAGGCCCCAGGGACCGATCTACGAGCAGTACTTC | CASRPQGPIYEQYF
many | TRBJ1-3 | - | TRBV10-1 | TGCGCCAGCAGTGAGCGCTTTATGGCTGGAAACACCATATATTTT | CASSERFMAGNTIYF
many | TRBJ2-1 | TRBD2 | TRBV12-3/TRBV12-4 | TGTGCCAGCAATCCGAGGGGGACTAGCGGGATGACCTACAATGAGCAGTTCTTC | CASNPRGTSGMTYNEQFF
once | TRBJ2-7 | TRBD1 | TRBV19 | TGTGCCAGTAGTATGACAGGGGGCTTAAGCTCCTACGAGCAGTACTTC | CASSMTGGLSSYEQYF
few | TRBJ1-2 | TRBD1 | TRBV3-1 | TGTGCCAGCAGCTCCGGGACAGGGTACGATTGGAGCTACACCTTC | CASSSGTGYDWSYTF
- | TRBJ2-3 | - | TRBV19 | TGTGCCAGTAGTCCAACAGCAGGGTTAGAAACAGATACGCAGTATTTT | CASSPTAGLETDTQYF
many | TRBJ2-1 | - | TRBV5-1 | TGCGCCAGCAGCTTGCTGAATCTAGGACTGAACAATGAGCAGTTCTTC | CASSLLNLGLNNEQFF
- | TRBJ1-2 | - | TRBV12-3/TRBV12-4 | TGTGCCAGCAGTTTAATGGGGAGAGACTACCATGGCTACACCTTC | CASSLMGRDYHGYTF
few | TRBJ1-4 | - | TRBV9 | TGTGCCAGCAGCCCCAGCGGACATACTAATGAAAAACTGTTTTTT | CASSPSGHTNEKLFF
- | TRBJ2-1 | - | TRBV7-2 | TGTGCCAGCAGCTTAGGGGTAGGAGGCAATGAGCAGTTCTTC | CASSLGVGGNEQFF
few | TRBJ2-5 | - | TRBV3-1 | TGTGCCAGCAGCCAAGTCGGCGGGCTTTCTATTCAAGAGACCCAGTACTTC | CASSQVGGLSIQETQYF
- | TRBJ2-1 | TRBD1 | TRBV6-5 | TGTGCCAGCAGAGGGGGGACAGGGGGTTGGGATGAGCAGTTCTTC | CASRGGTGGWDEQFF
- | TRBJ1-5 | - | TRBV12-3/TRBV12-4 | TGTGCCAGCAGTTTCGGGGGAATCGCCAATCAGCCCCAGCATTTT | CASSFGGIANQPQHF
many | TRBJ2-1 | TRBD2 | TRBV20-1 | TGCAGTGCCCCCAATCGGGACCGGGCGGGGGATGAGCAGTTCTTC | CSAPNRDRAGDEQFF
few | TRBJ2-1 | - | TRBV12-3/TRBV12-4 | TGTGCCAGCAGTCCCCGGACGGTGAGCTCCTACAATGAGCAGTTCTTC | CASSPRTVSSYNEQFF
- | TRBJ2-7 | TRBD2 | TRBV7-2 | TGTGCCAGCAGCTTTGCGGGAGGGCGCCCCTACGAGCAGTACTTC | CASSFAGGRPYEQYF
few | TRBJ2-1 | TRBD1 | TRBV19 | TGTGCCAGTAGTATTGACAGGGGTCCCTACTCCTACAATGAGCAGTTCTTC | CASSIDRGPYSYNEQFF
- | TRBJ2-3 | - | TRBV28 | TGTGCCAGCAGTCTCCGGGCCCACTTACGCGGCACAGATACGCAGTATTTT | CASSLRAHLRGTDTQYF
- | TRBJ1-5 | - | TRBV3-1 | TGTGCCAGCAGCCAAGAACTCGATCAGCCCCAGCATTTT | CASSQELDQPQHF
- | TRBJ2-7 | TRBD1 | TRBV29-1 | TGCAGCGTTGAAGGAGGTGGGACAGGGACATACGAGCAGTACTTC | CSVEGGGTGTYEQYF
- | TRBJ1-3 | - | TRBV18 | TGTGCCATCTCACCGGGAAATCGCCTCTCTGGAAACACCATATATTTT | CAISPGNRLSGNTIYF
few | TRBJ2-7 | - | TRBV20-1 | TGCAGTGTCCCGGCCCTAGCGCGTTTAAACGAGCAGTACTTC | CSVPALARLNEQYF